This T cell receptor (beta chain) was obtained from a study of blood T cell repertoires in COVID-19. Study-level information: Sources were T cells, B-cell-depleted T cells, or PBMCs; the material itself was cDNA or gDNA.

The CDR3 runs to 16 residues. CDR1 is SGHVS and CDR2 is FNYEAQ in the germline V gene. Germline trimming cut 1 base from V and 5 bases from J; bases unmatched to any gene: 6. In the original processing: For nucleated cells, counts were estimated from reference gene primer amplification. Clones were sequenced by immunoSEQ multiplex PCR, and TCRdb holds only the in-frame ones, with some missing. Clonal size and the V and J genes are those of that table, whereas D and trimming came from the DNA. The table shows about 180,000 clones, with around 87% occurring only once. This sequence originates from a man aged 35-49 years with active or convalescent COVID-19. What was sequenced was peripheral blood. The chain links TRBV7-6 to TRBJ2-3; 10 nucleotides agree with TRBD2. CDR3 coding DNA: TGTGCCAGCAGCTTAGGCGCTAGCGGGGGTGGAGATACGCAGTATTTT. This codes for CASSLGASGGGDTQYF.